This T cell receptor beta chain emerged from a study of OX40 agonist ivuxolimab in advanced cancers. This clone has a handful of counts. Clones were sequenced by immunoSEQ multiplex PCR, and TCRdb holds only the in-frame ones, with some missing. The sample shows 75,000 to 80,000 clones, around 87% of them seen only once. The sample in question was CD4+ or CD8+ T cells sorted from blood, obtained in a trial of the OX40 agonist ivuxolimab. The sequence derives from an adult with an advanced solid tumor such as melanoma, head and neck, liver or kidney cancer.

The CDR3, as DNA: TGTGCCAGTAGTATCAGGGCTGGCACCGGGGAGCTGTTTTTT. Translating gives CASSIRAGTGELFF. V usage is TRBV19 and J usage is TRBJ2-2; D might be TRBD1 (5 bases). The V gene's germline CDR1 is LNHDA and CDR2 SQIVND (reference sequence). V was trimmed by 3 bases and J by 4 bases, leaving 9 bases between them. The CDR3 covers 14 residues.